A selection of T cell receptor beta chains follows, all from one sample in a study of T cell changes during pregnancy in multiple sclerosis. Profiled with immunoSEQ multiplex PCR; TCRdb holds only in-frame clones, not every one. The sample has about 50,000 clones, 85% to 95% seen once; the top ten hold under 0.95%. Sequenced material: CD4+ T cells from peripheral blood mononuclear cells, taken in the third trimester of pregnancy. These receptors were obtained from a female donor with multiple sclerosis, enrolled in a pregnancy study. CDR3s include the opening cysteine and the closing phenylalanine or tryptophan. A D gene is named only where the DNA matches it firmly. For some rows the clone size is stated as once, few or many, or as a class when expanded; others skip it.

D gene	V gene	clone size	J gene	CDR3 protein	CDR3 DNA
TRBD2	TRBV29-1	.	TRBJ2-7	CSVGGGEISYEQYF	TGCAGCGTTGGTGGGGGGGAGATCTCCTACGAGCAGTACTTC
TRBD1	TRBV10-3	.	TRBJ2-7	CAISESGKQGASEQYF	TGTGCCATCAGTGAGTCAGGGAAACAGGGGGCAAGCGAGCAGTACTTC
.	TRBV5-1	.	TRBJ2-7	CASSWDTTYEQYF	TGCGCCAGCAGCTGGGACACAACCTACGAGCAGTACTTC
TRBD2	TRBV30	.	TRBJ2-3	CAWSRTGGPFGTDTQYF	TGTGCCTGGAGTAGGACGGGGGGGCCTTTCGGCACAGATACGCAGTATTTT
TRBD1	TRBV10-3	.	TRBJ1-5	CAISADRDGRPQHF	TGTGCCATCAGTGCGGACAGGGATGGTAGGCCCCAGCATTTT
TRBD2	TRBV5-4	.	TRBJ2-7	CASSPRGAGSQYF	TGTGCCAGCAGCCCCCGGGGAGCGGGGAGCCAGTACTTC
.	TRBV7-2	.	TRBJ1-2	CASSLTAEGGYTF	TGTGCCAGCAGCTTGACAGCGGAGGGGGGCTACACCTTC
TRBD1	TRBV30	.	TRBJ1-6	CAGARGQPNSPLHF	TGTGCCGGGGCCCGGGGACAGCCTAATTCACCCCTCCACTTT
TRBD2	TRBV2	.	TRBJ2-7	CASSEAGTSGGKRYEQYF	TGTGCCAGCAGTGAAGCGGGGACTAGCGGGGGGAAAAGGTACGAGCAGTACTTC
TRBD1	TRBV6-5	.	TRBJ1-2	CASSRDRVNYGYTF	TGTGCCAGCAGTAGGGACAGGGTGAACTATGGCTACACCTTC
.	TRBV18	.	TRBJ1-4	CASSPGVLTATNEKLFF	TGTGCCAGCTCACCAGGTGTATTAACAGCCACTAATGAAAAACTGTTTTTT
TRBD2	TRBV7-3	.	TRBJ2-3	CASSFLAGGPGTDTQYF	TGTGCCAGCAGCTTTCTAGCGGGGGGGCCGGGGACAGATACGCAGTATTTT
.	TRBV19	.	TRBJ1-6	CASSTDRDSYNSPLHF	TGTGCCAGTAGTACCGACAGAGACTCCTATAATTCACCCCTCCACTTT
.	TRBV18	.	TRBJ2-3	CASSPRTDTQYF	TGTGCCAGCTCACCGAGAACAGATACGCAGTATTTT
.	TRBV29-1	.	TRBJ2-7	CSVASGPYEQYF	TGCAGCGTTGCGTCAGGGCCCTACGAGCAGTACTTC
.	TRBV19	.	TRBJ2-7	CASRFQGTSEQYF	TGTGCCAGTAGGTTTCAGGGGACCTCCGAGCAGTACTTC
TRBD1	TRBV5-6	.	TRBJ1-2	CASSRWTGSGYTF	TGTGCCAGCAGCAGGTGGACAGGGTCTGGCTACACCTTC
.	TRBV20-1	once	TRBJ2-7	CSARGAREQYF	TGCAGTGCTAGAGGGGCACGCGAGCAGTACTTC
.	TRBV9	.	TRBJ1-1	CASSEDREAFF	TGTGCCAGCAGTGAAGACAGGGAAGCTTTCTTT
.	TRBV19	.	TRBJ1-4	CASSKGGTQGRNEKLFF	TGTGCCAGTAGTAAGGGGGGGACTCAGGGCCGTAATGAAAAACTGTTTTTT
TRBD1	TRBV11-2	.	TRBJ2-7	CASSLYGTASSYEQYF	TGTGCCAGCAGCTTATATGGGACAGCAAGCTCCTACGAGCAGTACTTC
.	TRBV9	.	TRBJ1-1	CASSVAPRNTEAFF	TGTGCCAGCAGCGTAGCCCCGAGGAACACTGAAGCTTTCTTT
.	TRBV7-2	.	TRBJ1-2	CASSLAEGYGYTF	TGTGCCAGCAGCTTGGCGGAGGGCTATGGCTACACCTTC
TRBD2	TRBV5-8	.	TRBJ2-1	CASSSTLTSGGHNEQFF	TGTGCCAGCAGCTCGACTTTGACTAGCGGGGGGCACAATGAGCAGTTCTTC
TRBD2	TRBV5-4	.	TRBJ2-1	CASSWQTSGGGNEQFF	TGTGCCAGCAGCTGGCAGACTAGCGGCGGTGGGAATGAGCAGTTCTTC
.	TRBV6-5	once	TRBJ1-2	CASSYNDGSHYGYTF	TGTGCCAGCAGTTACAATGACGGGAGTCACTATGGCTACACCTTC
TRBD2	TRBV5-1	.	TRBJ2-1	CASTTSGAPVNEQFF	TGCGCCAGCACGACTAGCGGGGCCCCCGTGAATGAGCAGTTCTTC
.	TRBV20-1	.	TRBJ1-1	CSALRGGVAFF	TGCAGTGCTCTTCGCGGGGGGGTGGCTTTCTTT
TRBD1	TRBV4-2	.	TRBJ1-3	CASSQFKGAPGNTIYF	TGTGCCAGCAGCCAATTCAAGGGGGCTCCGGGAAACACCATATATTTT
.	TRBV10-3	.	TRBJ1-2	CAAGANYGYTF	TGTGCGGCAGGGGCGAACTATGGCTACACCTTC
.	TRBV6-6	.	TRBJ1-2	CASSPTRIQRIYGYTF	TGTGCCAGCAGTCCCACGCGGATACAACGGATCTATGGCTACACCTTC
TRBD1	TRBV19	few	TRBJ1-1	CASSSRQGSVNTEAFF	TGTGCCAGTAGTTCAAGACAGGGATCAGTGAACACTGAAGCTTTCTTT
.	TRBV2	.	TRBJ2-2	CASIKSVGGNTGELFF	TGTGCCAGCATCAAATCAGTAGGGGGGAACACCGGGGAGCTGTTTTTT
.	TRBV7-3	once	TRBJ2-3	CASRDSLSTDTQYF	TGTGCCAGCAGGGACAGTTTAAGCACAGATACGCAGTATTTT